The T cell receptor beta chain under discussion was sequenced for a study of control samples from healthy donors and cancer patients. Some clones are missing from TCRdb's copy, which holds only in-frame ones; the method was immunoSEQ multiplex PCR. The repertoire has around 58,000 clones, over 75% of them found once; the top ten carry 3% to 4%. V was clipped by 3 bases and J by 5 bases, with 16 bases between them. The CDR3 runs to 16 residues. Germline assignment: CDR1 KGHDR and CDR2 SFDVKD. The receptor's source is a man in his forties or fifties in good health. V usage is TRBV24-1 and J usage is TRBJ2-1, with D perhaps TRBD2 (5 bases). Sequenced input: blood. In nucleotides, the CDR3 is TGTGCCACCAGTGATCACGGACTGGCGGCTCACAATGAGCAGTTCTTC. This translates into CATSDHGLAAHNEQFF.